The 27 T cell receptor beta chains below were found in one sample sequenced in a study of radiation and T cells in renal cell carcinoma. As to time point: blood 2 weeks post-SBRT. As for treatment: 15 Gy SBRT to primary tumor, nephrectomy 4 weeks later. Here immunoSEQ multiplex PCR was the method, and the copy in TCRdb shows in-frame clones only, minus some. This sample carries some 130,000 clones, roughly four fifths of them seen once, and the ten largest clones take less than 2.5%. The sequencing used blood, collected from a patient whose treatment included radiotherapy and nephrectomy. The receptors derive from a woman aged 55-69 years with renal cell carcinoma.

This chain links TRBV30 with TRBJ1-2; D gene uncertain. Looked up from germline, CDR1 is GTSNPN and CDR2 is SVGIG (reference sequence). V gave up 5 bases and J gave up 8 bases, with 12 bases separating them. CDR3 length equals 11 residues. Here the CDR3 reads CAWGRPAGYTF. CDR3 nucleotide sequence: TGTGCCTGGGGGAGACCGGCGGGCTACACCTTC.

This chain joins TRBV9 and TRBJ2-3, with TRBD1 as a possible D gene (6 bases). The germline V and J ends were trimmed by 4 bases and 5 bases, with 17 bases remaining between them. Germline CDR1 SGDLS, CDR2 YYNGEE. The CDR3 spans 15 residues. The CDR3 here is CASSSQGSLLDTQYF. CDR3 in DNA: TGTGCCAGCAGCTCTCAGGGGTCTCTTCTAGATACGCAGTATTTT.

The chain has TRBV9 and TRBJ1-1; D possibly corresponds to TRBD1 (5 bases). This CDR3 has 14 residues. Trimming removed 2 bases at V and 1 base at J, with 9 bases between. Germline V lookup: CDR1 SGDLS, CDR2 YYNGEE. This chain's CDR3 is CASSVLDRNTEAFF. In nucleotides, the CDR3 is TGTGCCAGCAGCGTGCTCGACAGGAACACTGAAGCTTTCTTT.

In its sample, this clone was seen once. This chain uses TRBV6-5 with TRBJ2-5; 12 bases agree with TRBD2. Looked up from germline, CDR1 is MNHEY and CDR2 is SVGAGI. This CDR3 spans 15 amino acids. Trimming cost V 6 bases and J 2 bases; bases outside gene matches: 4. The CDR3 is CASRGTSGGQETQYF. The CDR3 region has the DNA TGTGCCAGCAGGGGCACTAGCGGGGGGCAAGAGACCCAGTACTTC.

CDR3 amino acids: CASSPDRGQYF. The CDR3 bases are TGTGCCAGCTCACCCGACAGGGGTCAGTACTTC. The V call is TRBV18, the J call TRBJ2-4; 8 bases map to TRBD1. Germline V gene data show CDR1 as KGHSH and CDR2 as LQKENI. With 3 bases clipped from V and 12 bases from J, the junction kept 1 base outside the gene matches. This CDR3 comprises 11 residues.

In nucleotides, the CDR3 is TGTGCCAGCAGCGTAGAGGAGGGCAGGCAAGCCAAAAACATTCAGTACTTC. Residues: CASSVEEGRQAKNIQYF. The gene calls are TRBV9 and TRBJ2-4; D may be TRBD2 (6 bases). The CDR3 runs to 17 residues. V was pared by 0 bases and J by 0 bases, with 13 bases between. Germline values: CDR1 SGDLS, CDR2 YYNGEE.

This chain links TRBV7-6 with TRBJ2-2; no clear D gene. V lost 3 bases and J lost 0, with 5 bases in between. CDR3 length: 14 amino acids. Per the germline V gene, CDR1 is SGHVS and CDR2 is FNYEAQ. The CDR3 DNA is TGTGCCAGCAGCTTTGCTGCGAACACCGGGGAGCTGTTTTTT. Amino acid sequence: CASSFAANTGELFF.

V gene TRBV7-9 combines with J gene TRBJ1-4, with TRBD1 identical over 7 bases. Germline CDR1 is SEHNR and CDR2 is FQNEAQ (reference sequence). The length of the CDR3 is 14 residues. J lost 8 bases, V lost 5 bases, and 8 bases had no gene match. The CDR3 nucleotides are TGTGCCAGCAGCGTGGGACAGAACTCGGAAAAACTGTTTTTT. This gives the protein CASSVGQNSEKLFF.

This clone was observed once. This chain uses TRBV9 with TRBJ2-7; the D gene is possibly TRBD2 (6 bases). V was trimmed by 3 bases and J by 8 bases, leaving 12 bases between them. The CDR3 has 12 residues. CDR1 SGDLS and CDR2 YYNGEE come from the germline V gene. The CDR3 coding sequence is TGTGCCAGCAGCGGGAGGGACCCGCAGCAGTACTTC. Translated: CASSGRDPQQYF.

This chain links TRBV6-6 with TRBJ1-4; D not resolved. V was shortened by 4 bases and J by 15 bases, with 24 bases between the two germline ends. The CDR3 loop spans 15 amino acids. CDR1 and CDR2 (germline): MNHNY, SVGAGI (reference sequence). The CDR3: CASSSPTSRMKRLFF. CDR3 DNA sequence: TGTGCCAGCAGTTCCCCCACGTCTCGAATGAAAAGGTTGTTTTTT.

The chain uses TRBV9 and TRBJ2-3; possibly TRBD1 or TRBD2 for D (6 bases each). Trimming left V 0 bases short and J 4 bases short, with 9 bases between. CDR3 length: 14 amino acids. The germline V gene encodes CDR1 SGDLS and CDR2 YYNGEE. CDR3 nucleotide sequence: TGTGCCAGCAGCGTAGGGGGGGCTGCAGATACGCAGTATTTT. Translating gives CASSVGGAADTQYF.

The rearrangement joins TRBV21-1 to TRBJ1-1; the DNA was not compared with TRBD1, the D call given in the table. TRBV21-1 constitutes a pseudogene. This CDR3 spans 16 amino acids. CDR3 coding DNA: TGTGCCAGCAGCAATTCCACCGGACGGACACCTAGGGGAGCTTTCTTT. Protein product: CASSNSTGRTPRGAFF.

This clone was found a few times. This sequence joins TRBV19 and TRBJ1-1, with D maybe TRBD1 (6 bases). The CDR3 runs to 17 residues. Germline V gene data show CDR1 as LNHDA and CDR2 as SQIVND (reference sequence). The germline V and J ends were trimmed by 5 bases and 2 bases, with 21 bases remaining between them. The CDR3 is CASSFSRAGEDNTEAFF. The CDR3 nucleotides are TGTGCCAGTAGTTTTTCTCGGGCAGGGGAAGATAACACTGAAGCTTTCTTT.

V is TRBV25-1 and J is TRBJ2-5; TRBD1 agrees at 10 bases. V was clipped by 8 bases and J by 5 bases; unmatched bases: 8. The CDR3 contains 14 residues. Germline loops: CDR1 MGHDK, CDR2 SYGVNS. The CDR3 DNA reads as TGTGCCAGCTCGAGACAGGGGGCGCAGGAGACCCAGTACTTC. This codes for CASSRQGAQETQYF.

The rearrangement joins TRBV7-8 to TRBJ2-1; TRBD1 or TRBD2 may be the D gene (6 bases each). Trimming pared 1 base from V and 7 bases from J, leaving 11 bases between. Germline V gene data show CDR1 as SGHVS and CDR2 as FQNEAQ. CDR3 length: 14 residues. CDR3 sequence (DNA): TGTGCCAGCAGCTTAGGGGTAGGGGGGAATGAGCAGTTCTTC. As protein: CASSLGVGGNEQFF. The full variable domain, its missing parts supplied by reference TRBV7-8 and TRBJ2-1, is GAGVSQSPRYKVAKRGQDVALRCDPISGHVSLFWYQQALGQGPEFLTYFQNEAQLDKSGLPSDRFFAERPEGSVSTLKIQRTQQEDSAVYLCASSLGVGGNEQFFGPGTRLTVL.

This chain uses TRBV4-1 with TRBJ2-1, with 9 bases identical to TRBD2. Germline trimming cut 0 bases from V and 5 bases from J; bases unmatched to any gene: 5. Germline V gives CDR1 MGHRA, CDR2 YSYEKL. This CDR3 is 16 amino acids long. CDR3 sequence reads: CASSQDGPSGDNEQFF. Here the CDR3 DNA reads TGCGCCAGCAGCCAAGATGGGCCTAGCGGGGACAATGAGCAGTTCTTC.

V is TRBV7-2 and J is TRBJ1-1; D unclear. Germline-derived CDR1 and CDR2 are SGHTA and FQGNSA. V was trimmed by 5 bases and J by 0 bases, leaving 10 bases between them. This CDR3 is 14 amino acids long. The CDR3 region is CASSLRTMNTEAFF. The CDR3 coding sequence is TGTGCCAGCAGCCTCCGGACCATGAACACTGAAGCTTTCTTT.

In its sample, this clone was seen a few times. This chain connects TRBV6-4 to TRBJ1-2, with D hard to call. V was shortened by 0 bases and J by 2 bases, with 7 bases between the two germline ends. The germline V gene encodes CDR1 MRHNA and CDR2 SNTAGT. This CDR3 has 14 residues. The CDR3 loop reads CASSDSSRNYGYTF. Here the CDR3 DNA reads TGTGCCAGCAGTGACTCGAGCCGAAACTATGGCTACACCTTC.

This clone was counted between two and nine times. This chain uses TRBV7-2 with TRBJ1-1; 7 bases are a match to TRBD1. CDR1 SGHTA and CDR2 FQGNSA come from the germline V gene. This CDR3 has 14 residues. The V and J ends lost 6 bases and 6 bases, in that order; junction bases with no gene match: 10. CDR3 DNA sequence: TGTGCCAGCAGATATGACAGGGTGTCATCTGAAGCTTTCTTT. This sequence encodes CASRYDRVSSEAFF.

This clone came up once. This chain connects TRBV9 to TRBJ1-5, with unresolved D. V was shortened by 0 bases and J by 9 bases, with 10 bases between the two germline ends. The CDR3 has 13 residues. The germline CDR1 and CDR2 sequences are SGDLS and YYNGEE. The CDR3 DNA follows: TGTGCCAGCAGCGTAGAGCTGAGCGGGCCCCAGCATTTT. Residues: CASSVELSGPQHF. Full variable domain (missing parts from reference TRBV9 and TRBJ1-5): DSGVTQTPKHLITATGQRVTLRCSPRSGDLSVYWYQQSLDQGLQFLIQYYNGEERAKGNILERFSAQQFPDLHSELNLSSLELGDSALYFCASSVELSGPQHFGDGTRLSIL.

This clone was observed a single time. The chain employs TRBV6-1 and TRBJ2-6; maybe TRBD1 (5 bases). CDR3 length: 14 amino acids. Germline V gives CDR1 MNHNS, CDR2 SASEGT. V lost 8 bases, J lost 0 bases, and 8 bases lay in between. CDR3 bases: TGTGCCAGCGCAGGGCACTCTGGGGCCAACGTCCTGACTTTC. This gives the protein CASAGHSGANVLTF.

The CDR3 coding sequence is TGTGCCAGCAGCGGACCCCTACCCAAGCGGTTCTCCTACAATGAGCAGTTCTTC. Its translation: CASSGPLPKRFSYNEQFF. V and J are TRBV12-1 and TRBJ2-1; the table's D call of TRBD2 was not tested on the DNA. TRBV12-1 represents a pseudogene. CDR3 length: 18 residues.

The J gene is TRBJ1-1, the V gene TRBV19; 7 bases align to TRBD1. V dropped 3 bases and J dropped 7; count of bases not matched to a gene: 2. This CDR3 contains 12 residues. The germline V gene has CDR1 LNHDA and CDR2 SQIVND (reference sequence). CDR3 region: CASSIRTGEAFF. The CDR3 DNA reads TGTGCCAGTAGTATCAGGACAGGTGAAGCTTTCTTT.

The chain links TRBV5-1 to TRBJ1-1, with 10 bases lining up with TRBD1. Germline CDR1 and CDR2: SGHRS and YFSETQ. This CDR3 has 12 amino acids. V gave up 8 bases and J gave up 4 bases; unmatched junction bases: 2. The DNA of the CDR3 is TGCGCCAGTGGGACAGGGGCCACTGAAGCTTTCTTT. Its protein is CASGTGATEAFF.

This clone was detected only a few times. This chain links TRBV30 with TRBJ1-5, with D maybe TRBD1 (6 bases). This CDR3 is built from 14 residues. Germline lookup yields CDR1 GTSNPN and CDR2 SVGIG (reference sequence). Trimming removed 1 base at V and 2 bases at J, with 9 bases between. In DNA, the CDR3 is TGTGCCTGGAGTGAGGGGGTTGGCAATCAGCCCCAGCATTTT. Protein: CAWSEGVGNQPQHF.

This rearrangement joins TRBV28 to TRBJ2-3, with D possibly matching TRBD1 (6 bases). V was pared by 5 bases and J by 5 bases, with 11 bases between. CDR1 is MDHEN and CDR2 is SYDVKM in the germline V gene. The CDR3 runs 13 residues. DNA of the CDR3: TGTGCCAGCAGTCGACAGGTGGGAGATACGCAGTATTTT. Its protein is CASSRQVGDTQYF.

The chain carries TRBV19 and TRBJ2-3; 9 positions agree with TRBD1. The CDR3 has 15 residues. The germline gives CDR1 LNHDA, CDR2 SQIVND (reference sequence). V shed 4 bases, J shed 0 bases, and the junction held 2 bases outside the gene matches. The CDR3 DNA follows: TGTGCCAGTAGTAGGGGGACAGGGAGCACAGATACGCAGTATTTT. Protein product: CASSRGTGSTDTQYF.